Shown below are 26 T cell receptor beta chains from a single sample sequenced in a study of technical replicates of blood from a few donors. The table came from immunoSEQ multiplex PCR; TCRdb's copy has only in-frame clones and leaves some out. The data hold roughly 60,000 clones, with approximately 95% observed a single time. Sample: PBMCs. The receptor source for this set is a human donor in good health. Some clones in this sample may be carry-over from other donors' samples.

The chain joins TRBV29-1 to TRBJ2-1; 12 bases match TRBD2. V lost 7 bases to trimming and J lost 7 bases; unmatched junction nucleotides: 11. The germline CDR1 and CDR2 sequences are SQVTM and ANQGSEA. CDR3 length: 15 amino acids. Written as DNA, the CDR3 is TGCAGCGCCCTACCCCTAGCGGGAGGGGGAAATGAGCAGTTCTTC. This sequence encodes CSALPLAGGGNEQFF.

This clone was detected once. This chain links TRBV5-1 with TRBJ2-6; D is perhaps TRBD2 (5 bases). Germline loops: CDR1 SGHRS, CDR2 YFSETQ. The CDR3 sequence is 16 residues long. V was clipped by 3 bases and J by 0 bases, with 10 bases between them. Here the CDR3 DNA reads TGCGCCAGCAGCTCCGACACTAGCTCTGGGGCCAACGTCCTGACTTTC. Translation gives CASSSDTSSGANVLTF. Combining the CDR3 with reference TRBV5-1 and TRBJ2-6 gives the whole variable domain KAGVTQTPRYLIKTRGQQVTLSCSPISGHRSVSWYQQTPGQGLQFLFEYFSETQRNKGNFPGRFSGRQFSNSRSEMNVSTLELGDSALYLCASSSDTSSGANVLTFGAGSRLTVL.

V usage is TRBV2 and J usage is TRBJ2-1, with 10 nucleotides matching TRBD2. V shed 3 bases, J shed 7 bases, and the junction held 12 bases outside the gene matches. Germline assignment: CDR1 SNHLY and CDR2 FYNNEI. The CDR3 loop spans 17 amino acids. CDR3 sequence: CASSDRGLAGAVNEQFF. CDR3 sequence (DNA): TGTGCCAGCAGTGACCGGGGGCTAGCGGGAGCGGTTAATGAGCAGTTCTTC.

CDR3 sequence: CASSVLAGGYYEQYF. CDR3 bases: TGTGCCAGCAGTGTACTAGCGGGGGGTTACTACGAGCAGTACTTC. This chain links TRBV6-1 with TRBJ2-7, with 12 bases that match TRBD2. The germline CDR1 and CDR2 sequences are MNHNS and SASEGT. Germline trimming cut 4 bases from V and 3 bases from J; bases unmatched to any gene: 4. CDR3 length: 15 residues.

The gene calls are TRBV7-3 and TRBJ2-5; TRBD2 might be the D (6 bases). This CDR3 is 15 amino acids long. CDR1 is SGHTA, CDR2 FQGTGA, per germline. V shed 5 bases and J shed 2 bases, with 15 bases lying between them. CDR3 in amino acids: CASSKRGSEQETQYF. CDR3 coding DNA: TGTGCCAGCAGCAAACGGGGGTCGGAGCAAGAGACCCAGTACTTC.

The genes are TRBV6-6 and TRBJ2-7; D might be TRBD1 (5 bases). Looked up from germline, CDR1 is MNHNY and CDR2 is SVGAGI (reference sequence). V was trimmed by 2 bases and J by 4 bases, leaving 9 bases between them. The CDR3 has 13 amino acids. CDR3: CASSYPDSYEQYF. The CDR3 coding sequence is TGTGCCAGCAGTTACCCCGACAGTTACGAGCAGTACTTC.

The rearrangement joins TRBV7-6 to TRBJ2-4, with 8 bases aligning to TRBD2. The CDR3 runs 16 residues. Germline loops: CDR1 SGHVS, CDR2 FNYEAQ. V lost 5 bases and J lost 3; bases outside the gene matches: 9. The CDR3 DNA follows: TGTGCCAGCAGCGGCCCCTTCGGGAGGGACAAAAACATTCAGTACTTC. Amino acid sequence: CASSGPFGRDKNIQYF.

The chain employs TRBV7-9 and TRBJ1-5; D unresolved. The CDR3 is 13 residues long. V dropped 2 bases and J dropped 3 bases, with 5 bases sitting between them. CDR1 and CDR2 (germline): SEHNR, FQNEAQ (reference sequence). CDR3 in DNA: TGTGCCAGCAGCTTATTTATCAATCAGCCCCAGCATTTT. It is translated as CASSLFINQPQHF.

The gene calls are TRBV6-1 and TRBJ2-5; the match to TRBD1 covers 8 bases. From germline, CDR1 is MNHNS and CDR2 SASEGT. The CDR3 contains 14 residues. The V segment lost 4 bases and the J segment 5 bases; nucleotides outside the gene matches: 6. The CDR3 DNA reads TGTGCCAGCAGTGCGGGACAGGCTGGGGAGACCCAGTACTTC. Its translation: CASSAGQAGETQYF.

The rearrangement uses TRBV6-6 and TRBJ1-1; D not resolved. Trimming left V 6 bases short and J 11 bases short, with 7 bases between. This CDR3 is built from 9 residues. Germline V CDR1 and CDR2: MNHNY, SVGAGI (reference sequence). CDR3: CASSASAFF. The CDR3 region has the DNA TGTGCCAGCAGCGCGTCCGCTTTCTTT.

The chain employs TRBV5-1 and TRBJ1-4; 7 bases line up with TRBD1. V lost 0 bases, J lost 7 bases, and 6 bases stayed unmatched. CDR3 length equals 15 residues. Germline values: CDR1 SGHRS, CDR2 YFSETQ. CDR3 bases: TGCGCCAGCAGCTTGGAAGGGGGCGGAGGTGAAAAACTGTTTTTT. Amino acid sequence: CASSLEGGGGEKLFF.

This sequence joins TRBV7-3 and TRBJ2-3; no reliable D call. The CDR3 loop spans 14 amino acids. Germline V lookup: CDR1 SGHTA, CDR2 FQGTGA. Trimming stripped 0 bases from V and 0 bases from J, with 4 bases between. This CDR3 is CASSLTSSTDTQYF. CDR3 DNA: TGTGCCAGCAGCTTAACTAGCAGCACAGATACGCAGTATTTT. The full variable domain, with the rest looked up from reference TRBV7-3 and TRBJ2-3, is GAGVSQTPSNKVTEKGKYVELRCDPISGHTALYWYRQSLGQGPEFLIYFQGTGAADDSGLPNDRFFAVRPEGSVSTLKIQRTERGDSAVYLCASSLTSSTDTQYFGPGTRLTVL.

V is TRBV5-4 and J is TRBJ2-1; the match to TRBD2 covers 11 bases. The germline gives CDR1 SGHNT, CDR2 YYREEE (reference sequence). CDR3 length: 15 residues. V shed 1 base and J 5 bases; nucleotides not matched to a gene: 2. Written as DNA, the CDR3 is TGTGCCAGCAGCTTGATGACTAGCGGGGACAATGAGCAGTTCTTC. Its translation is CASSLMTSGDNEQFF.

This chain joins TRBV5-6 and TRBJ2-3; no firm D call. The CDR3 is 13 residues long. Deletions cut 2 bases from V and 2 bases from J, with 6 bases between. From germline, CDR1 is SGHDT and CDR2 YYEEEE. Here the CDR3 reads CASSFPSTDTQYF. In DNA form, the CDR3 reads TGTGCCAGCAGCTTCCCCTCCACAGATACGCAGTATTTT.

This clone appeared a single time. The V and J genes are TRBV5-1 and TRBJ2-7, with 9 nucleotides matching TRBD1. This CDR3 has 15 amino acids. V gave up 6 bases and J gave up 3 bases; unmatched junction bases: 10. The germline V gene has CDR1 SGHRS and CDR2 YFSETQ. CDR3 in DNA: TGCGCCAGCACCCTCGAAGGACAGGGGTTCTACGAGCAGTACTTC. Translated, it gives CASTLEGQGFYEQYF. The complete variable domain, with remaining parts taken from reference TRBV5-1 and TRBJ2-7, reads KAGVTQTPRYLIKTRGQQVTLSCSPISGHRSVSWYQQTPGQGLQFLFEYFSETQRNKGNFPGRFSGRQFSNSRSEMNVSTLELGDSALYLCASTLEGQGFYEQYFGPGTRLTVT.

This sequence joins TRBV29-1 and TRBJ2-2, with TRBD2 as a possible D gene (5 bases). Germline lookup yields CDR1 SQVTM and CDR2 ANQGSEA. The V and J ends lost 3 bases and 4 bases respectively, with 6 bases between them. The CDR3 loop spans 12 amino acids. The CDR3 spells CSVEGSTGELFF. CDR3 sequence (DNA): TGCAGCGTTGAGGGGAGCACCGGGGAGCTGTTTTTT.

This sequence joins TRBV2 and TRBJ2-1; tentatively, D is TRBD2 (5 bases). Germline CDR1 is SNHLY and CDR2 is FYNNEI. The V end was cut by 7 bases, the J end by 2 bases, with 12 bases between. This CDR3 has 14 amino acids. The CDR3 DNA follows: TGTGCCAGCAAAGTCGAGCGGACCTACAATGAGCAGTTCTTC. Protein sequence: CASKVERTYNEQFF.

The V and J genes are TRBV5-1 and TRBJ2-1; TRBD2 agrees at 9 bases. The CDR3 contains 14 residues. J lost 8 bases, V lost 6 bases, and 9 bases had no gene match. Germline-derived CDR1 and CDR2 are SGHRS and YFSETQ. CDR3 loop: CASTLAGGIDEQFF. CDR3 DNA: TGCGCCAGCACCCTCGCGGGAGGGATTGATGAGCAGTTCTTC.

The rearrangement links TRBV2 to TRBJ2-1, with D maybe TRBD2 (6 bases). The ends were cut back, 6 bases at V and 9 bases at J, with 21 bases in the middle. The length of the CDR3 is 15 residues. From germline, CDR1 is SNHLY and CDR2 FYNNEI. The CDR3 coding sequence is TGTGCCAGCAGAGAACCGGGACTCGTTTTTCTTGAGCAGTTCTTC. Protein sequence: CASREPGLVFLEQFF.

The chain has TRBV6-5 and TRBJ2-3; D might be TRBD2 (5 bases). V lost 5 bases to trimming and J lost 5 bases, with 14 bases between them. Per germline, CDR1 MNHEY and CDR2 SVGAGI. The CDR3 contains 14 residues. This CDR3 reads CASSRGGRGDTQYF. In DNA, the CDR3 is TGTGCCAGCAGTCGCGGCGGTCGGGGAGATACGCAGTATTTT.

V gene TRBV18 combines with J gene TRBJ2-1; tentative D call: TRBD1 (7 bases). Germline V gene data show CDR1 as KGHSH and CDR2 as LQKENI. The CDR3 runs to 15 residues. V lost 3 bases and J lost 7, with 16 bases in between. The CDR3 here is CASSPQEGRGNEQFF. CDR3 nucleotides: TGTGCCAGCTCACCCCAGGAGGGCAGGGGGAATGAGCAGTTCTTC.

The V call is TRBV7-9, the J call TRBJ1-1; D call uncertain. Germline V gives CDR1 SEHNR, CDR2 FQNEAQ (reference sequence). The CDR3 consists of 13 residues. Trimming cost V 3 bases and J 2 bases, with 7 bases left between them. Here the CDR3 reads CASSFRLNTEAFF. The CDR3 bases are TGTGCCAGCAGCTTTCGGTTAAACACTGAAGCTTTCTTT.

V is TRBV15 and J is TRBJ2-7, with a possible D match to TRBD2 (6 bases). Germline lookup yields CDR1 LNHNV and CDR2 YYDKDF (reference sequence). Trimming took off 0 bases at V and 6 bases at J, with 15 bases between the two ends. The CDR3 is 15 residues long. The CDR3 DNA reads TGTGCCACCAGCAGAGACGGGGGTTGGAAAAGCGAGCAGTACTTC. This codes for CATSRDGGWKSEQYF.

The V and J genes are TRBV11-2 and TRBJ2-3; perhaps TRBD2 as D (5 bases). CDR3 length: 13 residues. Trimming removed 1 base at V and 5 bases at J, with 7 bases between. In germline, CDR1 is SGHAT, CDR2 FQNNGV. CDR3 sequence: CASSLVGEDTQYF. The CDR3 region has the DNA TGTGCCAGCAGCTTAGTGGGAGAAGATACGCAGTATTTT. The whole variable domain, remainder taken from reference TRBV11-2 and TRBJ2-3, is EAGVAQSPRYKIIEKRQSVAFWCNPISGHATLYWYQQILGQGPKLLIQFQNNGVVDDSQLPKDRFSAERLKGVDSTLKIQPAKLEDSAVYLCASSLVGEDTQYFGPGTRLTVL.

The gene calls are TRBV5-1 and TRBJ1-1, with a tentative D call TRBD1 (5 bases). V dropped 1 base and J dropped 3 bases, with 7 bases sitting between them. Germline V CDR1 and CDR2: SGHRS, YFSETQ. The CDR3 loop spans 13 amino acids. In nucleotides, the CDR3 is TGCGCCAGCAGCTTGCTAGGGGACACTGAAGCTTTCTTT. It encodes CASSLLGDTEAFF.

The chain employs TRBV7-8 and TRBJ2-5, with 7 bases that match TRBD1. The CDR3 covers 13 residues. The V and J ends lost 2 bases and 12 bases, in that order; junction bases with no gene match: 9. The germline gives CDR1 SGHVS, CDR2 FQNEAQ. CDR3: CASSLNRQGPKYF. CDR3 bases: TGTGCCAGCAGCTTAAACCGACAGGGACCTAAGTACTTC. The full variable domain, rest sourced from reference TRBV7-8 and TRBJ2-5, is GAGVSQSPRYKVAKRGQDVALRCDPISGHVSLFWYQQALGQGPEFLTYFQNEAQLDKSGLPSDRFFAERPEGSVSTLKIQRTQQEDSAVYLCASSLNRQGPKYFGPGTRLLVL.